This TCR beta chain appears in the sequencing data of a study of cytomegalovirus exposure and HLA in healthy donors. Both 60 Vbeta primers and 13 Jbeta primers went into the PCR. Original methodology: Unique TCR beta chains numbered approximately 80 million in a later analysis, with around 10 million shared. TCRdb keeps only in-frame clones here, not all; method: immunoSEQ multiplex PCR. D and trimming were read from the DNA, whereas the V and J calls and clone size are those reported in that table. Of about 130,000 clones listed, approximately 70% were seen once; the top ten hold 2% to 3%. The V gene lost 3 bases and the J gene lost 5 bases, with 4 bases spanning the gap. Germline lookup yields CDR1 PRHDT and CDR2 FYEKMQ (reference sequence). The CDR3 has 11 residues.

The chain uses TRBV13 and TRBJ1-1; D ambiguous. The sequencing input was PBMCs. The origin of this receptor is a woman aged 60 to 75 in good health and CMV-seropositive. CDR3 protein: CASSFRTEAFF. CDR3 nucleotides: TGTGCCAGCAGCTTCCGGACTGAAGCTTTCTTT.